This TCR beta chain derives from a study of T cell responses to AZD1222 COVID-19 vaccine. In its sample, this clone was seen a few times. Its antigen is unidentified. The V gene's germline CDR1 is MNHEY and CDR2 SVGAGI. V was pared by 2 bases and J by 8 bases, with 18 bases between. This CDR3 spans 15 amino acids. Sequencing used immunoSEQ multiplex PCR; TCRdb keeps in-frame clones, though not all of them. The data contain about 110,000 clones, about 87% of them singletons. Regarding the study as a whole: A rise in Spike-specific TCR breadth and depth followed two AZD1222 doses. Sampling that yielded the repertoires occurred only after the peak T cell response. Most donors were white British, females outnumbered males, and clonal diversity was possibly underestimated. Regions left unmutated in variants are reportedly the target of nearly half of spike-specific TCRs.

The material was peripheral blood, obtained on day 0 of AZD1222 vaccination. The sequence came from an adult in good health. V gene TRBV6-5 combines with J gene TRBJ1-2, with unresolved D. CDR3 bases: TGTGCCAGCAGTTACCAAAAGCAAGGACGGGGAGGCTACACCTTC. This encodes CASSYQKQGRGGYTF.